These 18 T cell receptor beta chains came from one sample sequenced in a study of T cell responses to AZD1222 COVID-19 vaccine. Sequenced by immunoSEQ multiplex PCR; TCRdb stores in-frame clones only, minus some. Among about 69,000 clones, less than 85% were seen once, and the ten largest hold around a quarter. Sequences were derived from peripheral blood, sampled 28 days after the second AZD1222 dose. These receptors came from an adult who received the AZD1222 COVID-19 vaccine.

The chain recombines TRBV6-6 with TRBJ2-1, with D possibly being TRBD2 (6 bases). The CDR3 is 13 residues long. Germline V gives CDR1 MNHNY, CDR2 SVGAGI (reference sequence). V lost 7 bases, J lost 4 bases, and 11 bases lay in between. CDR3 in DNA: TGTGCCAGCAATGCCGGGAGATACAATGAGCAGTTCTTC. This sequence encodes CASNAGRYNEQFF.

The DNA of the CDR3 is TGTGCCAGCAGCCAAGTCGGGACAGGGAATTCACCCCTCCACTTT. Protein: CASSQVGTGNSPLHF. The J gene is TRBJ1-6, the V gene TRBV3-1 (or the pseudogene TRBV3-2), with 9 bases that match TRBD1. J was trimmed by 7 bases and V by 1 base; bases with no gene match: 2. In germline, CDR1 is LGHDT, CDR2 YNNKEL (reference sequence). The CDR3 loop spans 15 amino acids.

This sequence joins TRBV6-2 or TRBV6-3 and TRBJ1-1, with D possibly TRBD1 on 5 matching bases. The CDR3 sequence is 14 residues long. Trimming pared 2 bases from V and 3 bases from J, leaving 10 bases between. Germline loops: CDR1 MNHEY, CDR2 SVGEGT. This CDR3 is CASSYRQGDTEAFF. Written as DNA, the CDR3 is TGTGCCAGCAGTTACCGGCAGGGTGACACTGAAGCTTTCTTT.

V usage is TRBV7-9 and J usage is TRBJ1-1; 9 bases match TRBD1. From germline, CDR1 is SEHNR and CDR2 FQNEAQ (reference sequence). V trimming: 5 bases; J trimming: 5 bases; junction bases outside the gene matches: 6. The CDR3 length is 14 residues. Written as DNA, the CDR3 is TGTGCCAGCAGCCTCCGGACAGGGGCAACTGAAGCTTTCTTT. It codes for CASSLRTGATEAFF.

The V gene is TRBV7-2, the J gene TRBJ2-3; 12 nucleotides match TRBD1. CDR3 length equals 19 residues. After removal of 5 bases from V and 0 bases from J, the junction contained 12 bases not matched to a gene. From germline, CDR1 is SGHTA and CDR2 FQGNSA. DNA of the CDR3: TGTGCCAGCAGCCCCTTACCGGGACAGGGGGCGGGCAGCACAGATACGCAGTATTTT. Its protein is CASSPLPGQGAGSTDTQYF.

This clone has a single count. CDR3 in DNA: TGTGCCAGTAGTATAGCAGGTTGGGGACAGAACCAGCCCCAGCATTTT. Protein product: CASSIAGWGQNQPQHF. The rearrangement links TRBV19 to TRBJ1-5; 7 nucleotides align to TRBD1. In germline, CDR1 is LNHDA, CDR2 SQIVND (reference sequence). The CDR3 consists of 16 residues. V shed 1 base, J shed 7 bases, and the junction held 10 bases outside the gene matches.

The CDR3 sequence is CASSPLGTYNEQFF. The DNA for the CDR3 is TGTGCCAGTAGCCCCTTAGGTACCTACAATGAGCAGTTCTTC. The chain joins TRBV19 to TRBJ2-1, with no clear D. V lost 6 bases, J lost 2 bases, and 11 bases lay in between. There are 14 residues in the CDR3. Germline lookup yields CDR1 LNHDA and CDR2 SQIVND (reference sequence).

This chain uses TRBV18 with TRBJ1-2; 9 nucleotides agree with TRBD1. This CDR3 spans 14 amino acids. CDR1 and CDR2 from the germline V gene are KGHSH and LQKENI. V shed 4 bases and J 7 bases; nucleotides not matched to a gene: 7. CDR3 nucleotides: TGTGCCAGCTCACTAGGGGACAGGGAGTTTGGCTACACCTTC. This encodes CASSLGDREFGYTF. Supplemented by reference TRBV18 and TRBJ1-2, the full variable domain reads NAGVMQNPRHLVRRRGQEARLRCSPMKGHSHVYWYRQLPEEGLKFMVYLQKENIIDESGMPKERFSAEFPKEGPSILRIQQVVRGDSAAYFCASSLGDREFGYTFGSGTRLTVV.

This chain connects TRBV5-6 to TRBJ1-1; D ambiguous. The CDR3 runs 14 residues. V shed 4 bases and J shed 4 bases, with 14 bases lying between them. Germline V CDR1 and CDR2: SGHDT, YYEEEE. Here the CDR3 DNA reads TGTGCCAGCAGCCAACCTACGGGGTCCACTGAAGCTTTCTTT. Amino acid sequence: CASSQPTGSTEAFF.

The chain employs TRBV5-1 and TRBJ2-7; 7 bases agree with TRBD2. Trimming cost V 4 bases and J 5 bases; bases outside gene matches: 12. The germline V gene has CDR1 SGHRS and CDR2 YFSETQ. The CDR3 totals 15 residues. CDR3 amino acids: CASSPGGGASNEQYF. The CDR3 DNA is TGCGCCAGCAGCCCCGGGGGAGGGGCGAGCAACGAGCAGTACTTC. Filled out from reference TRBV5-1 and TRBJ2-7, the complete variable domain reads KAGVTQTPRYLIKTRGQQVTLSCSPISGHRSVSWYQQTPGQGLQFLFEYFSETQRNKGNFPGRFSGRQFSNSRSEMNVSTLELGDSALYLCASSPGGGASNEQYFGPGTRLTVT.

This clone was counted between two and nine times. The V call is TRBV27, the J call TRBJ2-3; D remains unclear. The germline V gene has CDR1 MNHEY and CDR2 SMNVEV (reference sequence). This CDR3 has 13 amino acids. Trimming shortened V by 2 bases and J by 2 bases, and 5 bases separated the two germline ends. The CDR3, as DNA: TGTGCCAGCAGTTTACCCTACACAGATACGCAGTATTTT. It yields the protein CASSLPYTDTQYF.

Here the CDR3 reads CASRGTMNTEAFF. CDR3 nucleotide sequence: TGTGCCTCCAGAGGTACAATGAACACTGAAGCTTTCTTT. The chain joins TRBV6-5 to TRBJ1-1; D gene uncertain. Germline loops: CDR1 MNHEY, CDR2 SVGAGI. The CDR3 consists of 13 residues. The V and J ends lost 11 bases and 0 bases respectively, with 13 bases between them.

CDR3 coding DNA: TGTGCCAGCAGTGATGGGGCAGGAAGGGGGGCTTTCTTT. It specifies CASSDGAGRGAFF. V gene TRBV6-1 combines with J gene TRBJ1-1, with D possibly TRBD1 on 6 matching bases. CDR3 size: 13 residues. Germline V gene lookup returns CDR1 MNHNS and CDR2 SASEGT. Trimming cost V 3 bases and J 11 bases, with 16 bases left between them.

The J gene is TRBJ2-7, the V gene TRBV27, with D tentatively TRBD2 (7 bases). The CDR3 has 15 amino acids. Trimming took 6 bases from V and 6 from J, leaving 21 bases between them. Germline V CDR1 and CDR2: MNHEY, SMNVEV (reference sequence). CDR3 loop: CASSSNREGLREQYF. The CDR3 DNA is TGTGCCAGCAGCTCAAACAGGGAGGGATTGCGCGAGCAGTACTTC.

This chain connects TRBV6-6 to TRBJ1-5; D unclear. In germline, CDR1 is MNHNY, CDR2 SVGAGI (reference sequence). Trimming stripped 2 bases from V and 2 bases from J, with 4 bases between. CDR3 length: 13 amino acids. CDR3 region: CASSYIGNQPQHF. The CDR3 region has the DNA TGTGCCAGCAGTTACATAGGCAATCAGCCCCAGCATTTT.

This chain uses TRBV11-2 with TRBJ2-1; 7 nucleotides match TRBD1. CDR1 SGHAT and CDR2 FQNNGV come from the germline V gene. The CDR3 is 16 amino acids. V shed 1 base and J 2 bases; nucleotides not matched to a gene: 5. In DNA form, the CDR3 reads TGTGCCAGCAGCTTAGTTAGGGGGCGCACCTACAATGAGCAGTTCTTC. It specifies CASSLVRGRTYNEQFF.

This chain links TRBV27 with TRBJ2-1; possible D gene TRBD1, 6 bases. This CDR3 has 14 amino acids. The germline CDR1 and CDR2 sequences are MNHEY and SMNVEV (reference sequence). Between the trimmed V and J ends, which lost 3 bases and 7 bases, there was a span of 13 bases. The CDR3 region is CASSFRDKRNEQFF. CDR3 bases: TGTGCCAGCAGTTTTAGGGACAAGCGTAATGAGCAGTTCTTC.

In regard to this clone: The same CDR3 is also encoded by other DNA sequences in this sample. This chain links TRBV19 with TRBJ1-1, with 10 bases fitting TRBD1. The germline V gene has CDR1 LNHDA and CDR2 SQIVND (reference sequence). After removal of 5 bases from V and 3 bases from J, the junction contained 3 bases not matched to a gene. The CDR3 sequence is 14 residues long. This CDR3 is CASSWTGGDTEAFF. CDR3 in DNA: TGTGCCAGTAGTTGGACAGGGGGGGACACTGAAGCTTTCTTT.